This T cell receptor (beta chain) came from a study of shared clonotypes between healthy human individuals. Study findings and constraints: Genetic and exposure-history diversity was limited by the small donor number. Clonotypes not shared had lower generation probabilities than those common to all four donors.

In regard to this clone: Its antigen is not identified.

None of the donors, who were healthy HIV-negative adults, had recently had acute infections or vaccinations. The CDR3 contains 16 residues. Germline CDR1 is SNHLY and CDR2 is FYNNEI. With V trimmed by 1 base and J by 3 bases, 5 bases remained unmatched. This table comes from immunoSEQ multiplex PCR, and its TCRdb copy is limited to in-frame clones, with some not included. Counted here are about 2.4 million clones, around 90% occurring once; the ten biggest clones make up around 0.14%. The TCR sequence derives from a man aged 18 to 30 in good health. The chain recombines TRBV2 with TRBJ1-1; 10 bases match TRBD1. Sample: naive CD4+ T cells sorted from blood. Subset defined: CD45RA+ positively selected. The chain's CDR3 is CASSEDLTGGYTEAFF. The CDR3 DNA sequence: TGTGCCAGCAGTGAAGACTTGACAGGGGGCTACACTGAAGCTTTCTTT.